Shown below are 10 T cell receptor beta chains from a single sample sequenced in a study of vaccination effects on CD4 cells after COVID-19. The table came from immunoSEQ multiplex PCR; TCRdb's copy has only in-frame clones and leaves some out. The profile shows about 24,000 clones, 81% of them singletons. Their target antigens are unknown. Antigen-specific CD4+ T cells were first expanded with viral peptide pools by the ViraFEST assay and only then sequenced. Once cultured for approximately ten days, the cells underwent separation to obtain CD4+ T cells. Two-dose BNT162b2 or mRNA-1273 vaccination was given to participants. The sequencing used CD4+ T cells from PBMCs cultured with SARS-CoV-2 spike peptides, collected after COVID-19 vaccination. The origin of the receptors is a human donor who received a COVID-19 vaccine. Some clones in this sample may be carry-over from other donors' samples.

The chain joins TRBV18 to TRBJ2-1; TRBD2 might be the D (6 bases). CDR1 is KGHSH, CDR2 LQKENI, per germline. Trimming stripped 2 bases from V and 9 bases from J, with 11 bases between. CDR3 length equals 13 residues. The CDR3 loop is CASSPGAGSEQFF. The CDR3 DNA is TGTGCCAGCTCACCAGGAGCGGGCAGTGAGCAGTTCTTC.

The chain has TRBV4-1 and TRBJ2-7; D gene uncertain. The CDR3 has 15 residues. V was trimmed by 4 bases and J by 0 bases, leaving 13 bases between them. Germline loops: CDR1 MGHRA, CDR2 YSYEKL. CDR3 region: CASSPTLLSSYEQYV. DNA for the CDR3: TGCGCCAGCAGCCCCACTTTACTTAGCTCCTACGAGCAGTACGTC.

J is TRBJ2-7 and V is TRBV28; possibly TRBD2 for D (5 bases). V was pared by 6 bases and J by 5 bases, with 5 bases between. Germline V CDR1 and CDR2: MDHEN, SYDVKM. CDR3 length: 10 residues. Here the CDR3 DNA reads TGTGCCAGCAGCGGGGACGAGCAGTACTTC. Protein sequence: CASSGDEQYF.

This clone showed up just once. The rearrangement joins TRBV27 to TRBJ2-1, with 11 bases identical to TRBD2. With V trimmed by 6 bases and J by 8 bases, 9 bases remained unmatched. The CDR3 consists of 15 residues. Per germline, CDR1 MNHEY and CDR2 SMNVEV (reference sequence). The CDR3 coding sequence is TGTGCCAGCAGAATAGCGGGGGGGTGGATTGATGAGCAGTTCTTC. As protein: CASRIAGGWIDEQFF.

This chain links TRBV5-1 with TRBJ2-3, with 7 nucleotides matching TRBD1. With 8 bases clipped from V and 4 bases from J, the junction kept 10 bases outside the gene matches. Germline V lookup: CDR1 SGHRS, CDR2 YFSETQ. This CDR3 has 14 residues. This chain's CDR3 is CASRDQQGPDTQYF. CDR3 in DNA: TGCGCCAGTAGAGACCAACAGGGGCCAGATACGCAGTATTTT.

The V and J genes are TRBV24-1 and TRBJ2-1, with D perhaps TRBD1 or TRBD2 (6 bases each). Germline lookup yields CDR1 KGHDR and CDR2 SFDVKD. Trimming removed 3 bases at V and 8 bases at J, with 10 bases between. The CDR3 is 13 amino acids. This CDR3 reads CATSDTGGYEQFF. The CDR3 nucleotides are TGTGCCACCAGTGATACCGGGGGCTATGAGCAGTTCTTC.

The gene calls are TRBV24-1 and TRBJ1-2; 8 bases agree with TRBD1. This CDR3 contains 15 residues. In germline, CDR1 is KGHDR, CDR2 SFDVKD. Losses at the gene ends were 1 base for V and 8 bases for J; bases not matched to a gene: 8. The CDR3 spells CATSDLWQGARGYTF. The CDR3 DNA reads TGTGCCACCAGTGATTTATGGCAGGGGGCGCGGGGCTACACCTTC.

J is TRBJ1-1 and V is TRBV6-5; 7 bases align to TRBD1. V gave up 7 bases and J gave up 4 bases; unmatched junction bases: 9. The V gene's germline CDR1 is MNHEY and CDR2 SVGAGI. The length of the CDR3 is 14 residues. The CDR3 DNA follows: TGTGCCAGCACCGTCAGACAGGGACTCACTGAAGCTTTCTTT. It translates to CASTVRQGLTEAFF.

This clone was observed a single time. CDR3: CASSLRLAGDYNEQFF. The CDR3 region has the DNA TGCGCCAGCAGCCTTAGACTAGCGGGGGATTACAATGAGCAGTTCTTC. The rearrangement joins TRBV4-1 to TRBJ2-1, with 12 nucleotides matching TRBD2. CDR1 and CDR2 (germline): MGHRA, YSYEKL. The CDR3 is 16 residues long. V shed 4 bases and J 4 bases; nucleotides not matched to a gene: 5.

This sequence joins TRBV30 and TRBJ1-6; 8 nucleotides line up with TRBD1. After removal of 0 bases from V and 6 bases from J, the junction contained 7 bases not matched to a gene. Germline CDR1 is GTSNPN and CDR2 is SVGIG (reference sequence). The CDR3 contains 16 residues. The DNA of the CDR3 is TGTGCCTGGAGTGTACCAGGGGGCTTCGTTAATTCACCCCTCCACTTT. It specifies CAWSVPGGFVNSPLHF.